This T cell receptor (beta chain) was observed in a study of blood T cell repertoires in COVID-19. Background on the study: The origin of the acute and convalescent COVID-19 samples was the United States, Italy and Spain. T cells, B-cell-depleted T cells, or PBMCs provided the cDNA or gDNA that served as material.

Seattle patients were enrolled while actively infected and followed longitudinally. The CDR3 is made up of 17 amino acids. The ends were cut back, 4 bases at V and 1 base at J, with 19 bases in the middle. The germline gives CDR1 LGHNA, CDR2 YNFKEQ. As handled by the study authors: Amplification of reference gene primers provided the estimated nucleated cell counts. Profiled with immunoSEQ multiplex PCR; TCRdb holds only in-frame clones, not every one. Clone size and V and J calls were adopted from that table, with D and trimming inferred from the DNA. The sample yields about 300,000 clones, approximately 89% seen once.

The chain links TRBV4-2 to TRBJ1-1; TRBD1 is a possible D gene (5 bases). Sample: peripheral blood. This TCR derives from a woman aged 25 to 39 with COVID-19, enrolled during active disease. The CDR3 here is CASSLKTGGTTNTEAFF. DNA for the CDR3: TGTGCCAGCAGCCTGAAAACCGGGGGAACGACGAACACTGAAGCTTTCTTT.